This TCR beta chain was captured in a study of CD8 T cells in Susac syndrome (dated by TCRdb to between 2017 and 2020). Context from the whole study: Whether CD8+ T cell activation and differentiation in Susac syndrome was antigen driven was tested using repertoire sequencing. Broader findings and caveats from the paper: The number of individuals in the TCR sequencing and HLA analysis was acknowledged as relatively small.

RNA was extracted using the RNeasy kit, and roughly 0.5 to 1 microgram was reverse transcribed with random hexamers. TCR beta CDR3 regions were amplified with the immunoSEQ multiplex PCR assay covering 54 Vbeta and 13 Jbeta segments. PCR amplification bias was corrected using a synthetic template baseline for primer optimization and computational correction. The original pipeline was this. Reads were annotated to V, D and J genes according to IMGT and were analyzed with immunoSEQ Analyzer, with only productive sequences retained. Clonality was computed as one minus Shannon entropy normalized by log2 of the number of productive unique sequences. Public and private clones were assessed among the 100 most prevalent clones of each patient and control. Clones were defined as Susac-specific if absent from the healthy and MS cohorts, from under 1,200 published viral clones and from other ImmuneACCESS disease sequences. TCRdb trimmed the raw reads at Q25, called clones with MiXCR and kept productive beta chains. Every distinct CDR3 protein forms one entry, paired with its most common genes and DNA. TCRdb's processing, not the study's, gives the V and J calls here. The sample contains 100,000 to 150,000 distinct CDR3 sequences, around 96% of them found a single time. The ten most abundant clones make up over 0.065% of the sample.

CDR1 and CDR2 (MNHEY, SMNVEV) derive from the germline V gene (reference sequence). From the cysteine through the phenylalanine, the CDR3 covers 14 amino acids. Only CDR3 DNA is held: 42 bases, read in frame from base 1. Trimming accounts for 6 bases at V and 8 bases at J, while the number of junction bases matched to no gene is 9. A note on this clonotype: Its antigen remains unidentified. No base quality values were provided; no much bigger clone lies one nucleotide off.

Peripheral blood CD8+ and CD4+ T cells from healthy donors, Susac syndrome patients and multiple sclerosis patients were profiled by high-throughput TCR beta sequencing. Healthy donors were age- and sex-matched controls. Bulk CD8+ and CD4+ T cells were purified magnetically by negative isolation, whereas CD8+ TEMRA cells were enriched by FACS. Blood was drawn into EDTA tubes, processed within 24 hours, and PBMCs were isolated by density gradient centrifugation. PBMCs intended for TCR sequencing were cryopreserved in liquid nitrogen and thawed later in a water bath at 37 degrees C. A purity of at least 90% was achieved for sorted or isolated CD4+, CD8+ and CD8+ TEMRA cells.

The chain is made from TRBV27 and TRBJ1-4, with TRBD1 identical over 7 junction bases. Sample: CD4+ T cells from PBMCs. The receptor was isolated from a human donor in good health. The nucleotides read TGTGCCAGCAGCAACCGGGACAGTCTCGAAAAACTGTTTTTT. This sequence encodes CASSNRDSLEKLFF.